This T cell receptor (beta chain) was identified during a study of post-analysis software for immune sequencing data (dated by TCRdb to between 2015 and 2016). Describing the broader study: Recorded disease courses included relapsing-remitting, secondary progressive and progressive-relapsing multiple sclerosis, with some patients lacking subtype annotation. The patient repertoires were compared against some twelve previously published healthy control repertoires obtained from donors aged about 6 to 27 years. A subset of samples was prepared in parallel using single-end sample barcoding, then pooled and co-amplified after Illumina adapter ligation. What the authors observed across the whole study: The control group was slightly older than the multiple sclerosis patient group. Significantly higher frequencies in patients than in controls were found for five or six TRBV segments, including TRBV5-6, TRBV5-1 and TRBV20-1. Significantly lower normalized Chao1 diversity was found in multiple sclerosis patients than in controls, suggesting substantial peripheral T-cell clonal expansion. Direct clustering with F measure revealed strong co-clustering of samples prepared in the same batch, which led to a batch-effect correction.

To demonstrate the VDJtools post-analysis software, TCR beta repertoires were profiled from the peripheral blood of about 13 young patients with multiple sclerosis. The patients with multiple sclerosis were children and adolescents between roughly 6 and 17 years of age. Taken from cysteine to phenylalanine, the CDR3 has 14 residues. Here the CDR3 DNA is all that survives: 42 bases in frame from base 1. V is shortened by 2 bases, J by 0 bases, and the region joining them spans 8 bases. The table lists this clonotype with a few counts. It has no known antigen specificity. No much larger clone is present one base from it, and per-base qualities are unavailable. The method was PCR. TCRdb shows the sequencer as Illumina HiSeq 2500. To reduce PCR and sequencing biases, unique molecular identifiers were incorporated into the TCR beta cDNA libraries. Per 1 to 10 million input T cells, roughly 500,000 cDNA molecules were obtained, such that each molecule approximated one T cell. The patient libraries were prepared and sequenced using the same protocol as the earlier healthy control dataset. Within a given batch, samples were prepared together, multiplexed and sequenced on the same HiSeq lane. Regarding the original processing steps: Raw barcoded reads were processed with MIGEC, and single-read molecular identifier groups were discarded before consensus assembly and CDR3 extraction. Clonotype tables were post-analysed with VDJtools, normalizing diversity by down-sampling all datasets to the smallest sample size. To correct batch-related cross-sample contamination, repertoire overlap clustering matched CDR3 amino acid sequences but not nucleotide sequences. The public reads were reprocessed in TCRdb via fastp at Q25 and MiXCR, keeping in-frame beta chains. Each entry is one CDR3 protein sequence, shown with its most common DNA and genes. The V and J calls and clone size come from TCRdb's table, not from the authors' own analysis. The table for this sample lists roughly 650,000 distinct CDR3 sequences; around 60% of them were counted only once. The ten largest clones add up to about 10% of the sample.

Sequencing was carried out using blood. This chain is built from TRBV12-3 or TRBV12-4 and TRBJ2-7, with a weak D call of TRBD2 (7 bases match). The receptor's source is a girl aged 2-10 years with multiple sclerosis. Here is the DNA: TGTGCCAGCAGTTTAAGGGGGGGCTCCTACGAGCAGTACTTC. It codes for CASSLRGGSYEQYF.